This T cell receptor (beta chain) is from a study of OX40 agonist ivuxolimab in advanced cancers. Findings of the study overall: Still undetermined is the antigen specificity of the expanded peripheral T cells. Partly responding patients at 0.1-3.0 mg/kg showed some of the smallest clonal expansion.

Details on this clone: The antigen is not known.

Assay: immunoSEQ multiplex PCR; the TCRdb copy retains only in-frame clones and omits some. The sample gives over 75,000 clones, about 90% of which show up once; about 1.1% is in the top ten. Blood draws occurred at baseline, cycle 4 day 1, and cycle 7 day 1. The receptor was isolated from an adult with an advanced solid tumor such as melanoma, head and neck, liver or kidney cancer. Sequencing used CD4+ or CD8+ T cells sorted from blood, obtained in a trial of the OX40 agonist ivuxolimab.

The CDR3 spells CASSREFGDTQYF. In DNA, the CDR3 is TGTGCCAGCAGTAGGGAGTTCGGAGATACGCAGTATTTT. The chain links TRBV6-1 to TRBJ2-3, with D possibly being TRBD2 (5 bases). The CDR3 runs 13 residues. Germline values: CDR1 MNHNS, CDR2 SASEGT. Trimming removed 5 bases at V and 5 bases at J, with 11 bases between.